What follows describes a single T cell receptor beta chain. Its matching antigen is unknown. Specified time point: blood from clinic visit 5 months post-surgery; TSC patient then seizure free. Sequencing was limited to surgery cases with top T cell transcript signatures in brain tissue. At least one anti-epileptic drug was given before surgery. This record belongs to a study of brain T cells in children with intractable seizures. Overall study findings and caveats: Pre- and post-surgery blood differed in depth, so pre-surgery absences may be undersampling. Patients' HCMV serostatus was unknown; virus specificity rests on CDR3 similarity alone.

Generated by immunoSEQ multiplex PCR, the TCRdb table keeps only in-frame clones and is missing some. Counted here are about 340,000 clones, over 90% occurring once; the ten biggest clones make up roughly 5.7%. CDR3 length: 14 amino acids. CDR1 is LNHDA and CDR2 is SQIVND in the germline V gene (reference sequence). V was shortened by 3 bases and J by 1 base, with 7 bases between the two germline ends. The chain carries TRBV19 and TRBJ1-5, with no clear D. This TCR derives from a boy under two years old with tuberous sclerosis and intractable seizures. Sequencing used peripheral blood, obtained around 5 months after surgery. CDR3 in DNA: TGTGCCAGTAGTATCCTTGCCAGCAATCAGCCCCAGCATTTT. Translating it yields CASSILASNQPQHF.